This T cell receptor (beta chain) stems from a study of patients and donors after allogeneic stem cell transplantation. In germline, CDR1 is DFQATT, CDR2 SNEGSKA (reference sequence). The CDR3 consists of 13 residues. V was trimmed by 6 bases and J by 0 bases, leaving 9 bases between them. TCRdb re-called the RT-PCR reads through MiXCR, storing one row per CDR3 protein. This sample has some 150,000 distinct CDR3 sequences, with roughly two fifths found just once. The chain links TRBV20-1 to TRBJ1-5; D not resolved. The TCR was taken from a human donor who was either an allogeneic HSCT recipient or a stem cell or donor lymphocyte infusion donor (not recorded which). It is not recorded whose cells these are; they may come from a transplant donor. Sequenced material: blood, either unsorted or a sorted T cell fraction (not recorded which). DNA for the CDR3: TGCAGTGCGAGCGGGGATAGCAATCAGCCCCAGCATTTT. It codes for CSASGDSNQPQHF.